This T cell receptor (beta chain) was captured in a study of T cell changes during pregnancy in multiple sclerosis. Sequenced by immunoSEQ multiplex PCR; TCRdb stores in-frame clones only, minus some. The repertoire holds roughly 40,000 clones, with more than 90% as singletons. The germline V gene encodes CDR1 SGHRS and CDR2 YFSETQ. Trimming took off 2 bases at V and 3 bases at J, with 11 bases between the two ends. The CDR3 sequence is 14 residues long. The gene calls are TRBV5-1 and TRBJ1-2, with a possible D match to TRBD1 (6 bases). The sample here was CD4+ T cells from peripheral blood mononuclear cells, taken in the second trimester of pregnancy. This receptor was identified in a female donor in good health, enrolled as a control in a pregnancy study. The CDR3 DNA sequence: TGCGCCAGCAGCTTAACAGGGAGGGACTATGGCTACACCTTC. Protein: CASSLTGRDYGYTF. The variable domain in full, completed from reference TRBV5-1 and TRBJ1-2, reads KAGVTQTPRYLIKTRGQQVTLSCSPISGHRSVSWYQQTPGQGLQFLFEYFSETQRNKGNFPGRFSGRQFSNSRSEMNVSTLELGDSALYLCASSLTGRDYGYTFGSGTRLTVV.